Below are 30 T cell receptor beta chains sequenced from a single sample in a study of cytomegalovirus exposure and HLA in healthy donors. The PCR employed 60 Vbeta primers together with 13 Jbeta primers. Repertoires were generated with immunoSEQ multiplex PCR, while TCRdb's copy carries only in-frame clones and drops some. The sample includes about 200,000 clones, 86% seen only once; the top ten take roughly 0.34%. The specimen sequenced was PBMCs. The origin of the receptors is a woman in her twenties or thirties in good health and CMV-seronegative.

This chain links TRBV9 with TRBJ2-7; 10 bases align to TRBD2. Germline-derived CDR1 and CDR2 are SGDLS and YYNGEE. The trim removed 0 bases at V and 5 bases at J, leaving 2 bases unmatched. There are 14 residues in the CDR3. As DNA, the CDR3 is TGTGCCAGCAGCGTAGGGCTAGCGGGAGACGAGCAGTACTTC. This gives the protein CASSVGLAGDEQYF.

The chain carries TRBV4-2 and TRBJ2-7, with 10 bases that match TRBD2. The V segment lost 1 base and the J segment 5 bases; nucleotides outside the gene matches: 8. Germline CDR1 is LGHNA and CDR2 is YNFKEQ. This CDR3 contains 16 residues. The CDR3 DNA is TGTGCCAGCAGCCAAGTGCAGCGGGAGGGCTTCCACGAGCAGTACTTC. Translation gives CASSQVQREGFHEQYF.

The chain joins TRBV2 to TRBJ2-1, with D possibly matching TRBD2 (5 bases). The CDR3 contains 13 residues. The V gene's germline CDR1 is SNHLY and CDR2 FYNNEI. Trimming cost V 4 bases and J 3 bases, with 7 bases left between them. Written as DNA, the CDR3 is TGTGCCAGCAGTGGAGAGGGCTACAATGAGCAGTTCTTC. It is translated as CASSGEGYNEQFF. Variable domain in full (rest from reference TRBV2 and TRBJ2-1): EPEVTQTPSHQVTQMGQEVILRCVPISNHLYFYWYRQILGQKVEFLVSFYNNEISEKSEIFDDQFSVERPDGSNFTLKIRSTKLEDSAMYFCASSGEGYNEQFFGPGTRLTVL.

The genes are TRBV29-1 and TRBJ2-5; D gene uncertain. The germline V gene has CDR1 SQVTM and CDR2 ANQGSEA. Between the trimmed V and J ends, which lost 5 bases and 0 bases, there was a span of 7 bases. This CDR3 has 12 amino acids. The CDR3 DNA follows: TGCAGCGTTTTTAGATACCAAGAGACCCAGTACTTC. Encoded protein: CSVFRYQETQYF.

This sequence joins TRBV5-6 and TRBJ2-4, with TRBD2 identical over 8 bases. Germline V gene lookup returns CDR1 SGHDT and CDR2 YYEEEE. With V trimmed by 5 bases and J by 6 bases, 10 bases remained unmatched. The CDR3 runs to 15 residues. The CDR3 loop reads CASSLNGGAGNIQYF. CDR3 nucleotide sequence: TGTGCCAGCAGTTTGAACGGGGGGGCCGGAAACATTCAGTACTTC. The variable domain in full, completed from reference TRBV5-6 and TRBJ2-4, reads DAGVTQSPTHLIKTRGQQVTLRCSPKSGHDTVSWYQQALGQGPQFIFQYYEEEERQRGNFPDRFSGHQFPNYSSELNVNALLLGDSALYLCASSLNGGAGNIQYFGAGTRLSVL.

J is TRBJ1-2 and V is TRBV5-8, with 9 bases lining up with TRBD1. The CDR3 spans 15 residues. Trimming removed 0 bases from V and 5 bases from J; junction bases left unmatched: 5. CDR1 and CDR2 from the germline V gene are SGHTS and YDEGEE. The CDR3 bases are TGTGCCAGCAGCTTGGCGGGACAGGGTGTTTATGGCTACACCTTC. Amino acid sequence: CASSLAGQGVYGYTF.

Written as DNA, the CDR3 is TGTGCCAGCAGTACATACCCCGGACAGGGAGCGAGAGAGACCCAGTACTTC. Translated, it gives CASSTYPGQGARETQYF. The rearrangement uses TRBV28 and TRBJ2-5; 8 nucleotides agree with TRBD1. The CDR3 loop spans 17 amino acids. The junction had 15 bases not matched to a gene; V was cut back by 5 bases and J by 4 bases. Germline V lookup: CDR1 MDHEN, CDR2 SYDVKM.

The rearrangement uses TRBV19 and TRBJ2-1, with 14 bases that match TRBD2. CDR1 is LNHDA and CDR2 is SQIVND in the germline V gene (reference sequence). The length of the CDR3 is 16 residues. V lost 5 bases to trimming and J lost 5 bases; unmatched junction nucleotides: 5. The CDR3 nucleotides read TGTGCCAGTAGTGAGACTAGCGGGGGGGCTCACAATGAGCAGTTCTTC. Translating it yields CASSETSGGAHNEQFF.

The chain has TRBV5-1 and TRBJ2-5, with D perhaps matching TRBD1 (6 bases). CDR3 size: 14 residues. V was cut by 7 bases and J by 5 bases, with 18 bases left in between. Germline assignment: CDR1 SGHRS and CDR2 YFSETQ. For the CDR3, the DNA is TGCGCCAGCTGGGAAGGGGGTGTGGCGGAGACCCAGTACTTC. It translates to CASWEGGVAETQYF.

This chain links TRBV5-1 with TRBJ2-6; possible D gene TRBD1, 6 bases. Germline V gene sequence: CDR1 SGHRS, CDR2 YFSETQ. V dropped 4 bases and J dropped 4 bases, with 15 bases sitting between them. The CDR3 is 16 residues long. The CDR3 bases are TGCGCCAGCAGCCAAGAAACAGGGACGGGGGCCAACGTCCTGACTTTC. Its protein product is CASSQETGTGANVLTF.

The chain links TRBV7-3 to TRBJ2-2, with 7 positions matching TRBD1. CDR3 length equals 13 residues. Trimming took 5 bases from V and 7 from J; bases not matched to a gene: 4. Germline V CDR1 and CDR2: SGHTA, FQGTGA. CDR3 nucleotides: TGTGCCAGCAGCGCAACAGGGGACGGGGAGCTGTTTTTT. Translating it yields CASSATGDGELFF.

The V gene is TRBV18, the J gene TRBJ2-5, with a tentative D call TRBD1 (6 bases). The CDR3 runs to 15 residues. The V gene lost 0 bases and the J gene lost 1 base, with 9 bases spanning the gap. CDR1 KGHSH and CDR2 LQKENI come from the germline V gene. CDR3 loop: CASSPPLTGQETQYF. Written as DNA, the CDR3 is TGTGCCAGCTCACCACCGCTGACAGGCCAAGAGACCCAGTACTTC. Drawing the rest from reference TRBV18 and TRBJ2-5, the complete variable domain is NAGVMQNPRHLVRRRGQEARLRCSPMKGHSHVYWYRQLPEEGLKFMVYLQKENIIDESGMPKERFSAEFPKEGPSILRIQQVVRGDSAAYFCASSPPLTGQETQYFGPGTRLLVL.

This chain connects TRBV27 to TRBJ2-4; D possibly corresponds to TRBD1 (5 bases). The CDR3 contains 16 residues. Trimming removed 2 bases at V and 0 bases at J, with 11 bases between. Germline-derived CDR1 and CDR2 are MNHEY and SMNVEV (reference sequence). CDR3 loop: CASSLLNQGAKNIQYF. In DNA form, the CDR3 reads TGTGCCAGCAGTTTACTCAACCAGGGAGCCAAAAACATTCAGTACTTC.

The chain couples TRBV6-6 to TRBJ2-7; D gene unclear. The V gene lost 2 bases and the J gene lost 0 bases, with 5 bases spanning the gap. The CDR3 sequence is 13 residues long. CDR1 and CDR2 from the germline V gene are MNHNY and SVGAGI (reference sequence). CDR3 sequence (DNA): TGTGCCAGCAGTTACGTCCGCTCCTACGAGCAGTACTTC. Its translation: CASSYVRSYEQYF.

This clone turned up a few times. The rearrangement uses TRBV4-2 and TRBJ2-1, with 7 bases that match TRBD2. The CDR3 sequence is 17 residues long. CDR1 and CDR2 (germline): LGHNA, YNFKEQ. Losses at the gene ends were 0 bases for V and 2 bases for J; bases not matched to a gene: 7. CDR3 in DNA: TGTGCCAGCAGCCAAGACCGGGCGGGGGAGCCCTACAATGAGCAGTTCTTC. It translates to CASSQDRAGEPYNEQFF.

The J gene is TRBJ2-5, the V gene TRBV5-1; D unclear. Trimming stripped 1 base from V and 3 bases from J, with 13 bases between. There are 15 residues in the CDR3. Germline CDR1 reads SGHRS; CDR2 reads YFSETQ. The CDR3 loop reads CASSLFFNSKETQYF. CDR3 DNA sequence: TGCGCCAGCAGCTTGTTTTTTAACAGTAAAGAGACCCAGTACTTC.

The chain couples TRBV28 to TRBJ2-3; perhaps TRBD2 as D (6 bases). Germline lookup yields CDR1 MDHEN and CDR2 SYDVKM. The ends were cut back, 6 bases at V and 0 bases at J, with 10 bases in the middle. The CDR3 runs to 14 residues. The CDR3 spells CASRNSGSTDTQYF. The CDR3 DNA follows: TGTGCCAGCAGAAACAGCGGGAGCACAGATACGCAGTATTTT.

The chain's CDR3 is CASSDLRGIRSTEAFF. Here the CDR3 DNA reads TGTGCCAGCAGTGATTTGCGGGGGATTAGGAGCACTGAAGCTTTCTTT. The V gene is TRBV6-1, the J gene TRBJ1-1; possibly TRBD1 for D (5 bases). CDR3 length: 16 residues. V was shortened by 3 bases and J by 4 bases, with 18 bases between the two germline ends. The V gene's germline CDR1 is MNHNS and CDR2 SASEGT.

V usage is TRBV11-2 and J usage is TRBJ2-7; TRBD1 agrees at 7 bases. Germline trimming cut 3 bases from V and 5 bases from J; bases unmatched to any gene: 1. The CDR3 spans 12 residues. Germline V gene data show CDR1 as SGHAT and CDR2 as FQNNGV. The DNA for the CDR3 is TGTGCCAGCAGCTTTGACAGGGACGAGCAGTACTTC. Protein: CASSFDRDEQYF.

As concerns this clone: Other DNA sequences of this sample code for an identical CDR3. The chain combines TRBV19 with TRBJ2-6; 7 nucleotides align to TRBD1. Germline CDR1 LNHDA, CDR2 SQIVND (reference sequence). The CDR3 length is 15 residues. The V and J ends lost 8 bases and 0 bases, in that order; junction bases with no gene match: 4. In nucleotides, the CDR3 is TGTGCCAGTTGGGACAGCCACTCTGGGGCCAACGTCCTGACTTTC. Protein: CASWDSHSGANVLTF.

The chain recombines TRBV11-2 with TRBJ2-7, with TRBD2 matching over 11 bases. Germline V gives CDR1 SGHAT, CDR2 FQNNGV. This CDR3 spans 16 amino acids. The trim removed 2 bases at V and 6 bases at J, leaving 9 bases unmatched. The CDR3 loop is CASSLTGTSGTREQYF. The CDR3 nucleotides read TGTGCCAGCAGCTTAACCGGGACTAGCGGTACGCGCGAGCAGTACTTC.

The chain joins TRBV5-5 to TRBJ2-7; weak D call: TRBD2 (6 bases). This CDR3 is built from 13 residues. Trimming left V 4 bases short and J 7 bases short, with 15 bases between. Germline V gene sequence: CDR1 SGHKS, CDR2 YYEKEE (reference sequence). CDR3 sequence: CASSPGDLWEQYF. CDR3 in DNA: TGTGCCAGCAGCCCGGGGGATCTTTGGGAGCAGTACTTC.

V usage is TRBV27 and J usage is TRBJ2-5, with D possibly matching TRBD2 (6 bases). The CDR3 runs to 14 residues. Trimming shortened V by 6 bases and J by 7 bases, and 18 bases separated the two germline ends. Looked up from germline, CDR1 is MNHEY and CDR2 is SMNVEV (reference sequence). The CDR3 protein is CASSFTSTDGTQYF. The CDR3 bases are TGTGCCAGCAGCTTCACTAGCACCGATGGGACCCAGTACTTC.

The V call is TRBV28, the J call TRBJ1-1, with 11 nucleotides matching TRBD1. Losses at the gene ends were 7 bases for V and 5 bases for J; bases not matched to a gene: 9. The germline gives CDR1 MDHEN, CDR2 SYDVKM. The CDR3 runs 15 residues. CDR3 bases: TGTGCCAGCATTCGGACAGGGGGCCCGGGGACTGAAGCTTTCTTT. Its protein is CASIRTGGPGTEAFF.

This clone was seen a single time. The rearrangement uses TRBV6-1 and TRBJ2-2; TRBD1 might be the D (6 bases). This CDR3 has 15 amino acids. The germline CDR1 and CDR2 sequences are MNHNS and SASEGT. Trimming took 6 bases from V and 5 from J, leaving 16 bases between them. CDR3 residues: CASSYPRGSTGELFF. In DNA form, the CDR3 reads TGTGCCAGCAGCTACCCCAGGGGAAGTACCGGGGAGCTGTTTTTT.

CDR3 protein: CASSQENREFDEQYF. CDR3 bases: TGTGCCAGCAGCCAAGAGAACAGGGAATTCGACGAGCAGTACTTC. This chain connects TRBV4-2 to TRBJ2-7; tentatively, D is TRBD1 (6 bases). V dropped 0 bases and J dropped 5 bases, with 14 bases sitting between them. Germline V gene data show CDR1 as LGHNA and CDR2 as YNFKEQ. This CDR3 comprises 15 residues.

The gene calls are TRBV19 and TRBJ1-1, with 9 bases that match TRBD1. Germline lookup yields CDR1 LNHDA and CDR2 SQIVND (reference sequence). The CDR3 spans 16 residues. V lost 3 bases and J lost 4; bases outside the gene matches: 9. The CDR3 loop is CASSIRDRVGGTEAFF. CDR3 DNA sequence: TGTGCCAGTAGTATTCGGGACAGGGTGGGAGGCACTGAAGCTTTCTTT.

The chain employs TRBV14 and TRBJ2-5, with 12 bases lining up with TRBD1. Germline values: CDR1 SGHDN, CDR2 FVKESK. Unmatched junction bases numbered 5, after V lost 5 bases and J lost 4 bases. The CDR3 runs to 15 residues. CDR3 nucleotides: TGTGCCAGCAGCAAATGGGACAGGGGGCCAGAGACCCAGTACTTC. Its translation: CASSKWDRGPETQYF.

The chain recombines TRBV5-6 with TRBJ2-7, with D unclear. The length of the CDR3 is 13 residues. Germline CDR1 reads SGHDT; CDR2 reads YYEEEE. Trimming removed 3 bases at V and 0 bases at J, with 7 bases between. The CDR3 DNA is TGTGCCAGCAGCTGGGCGATCTCCTACGAGCAGTACTTC. This translates into CASSWAISYEQYF.

J is TRBJ2-7 and V is TRBV29-1; possible D gene TRBD2, 6 bases. Trimming removed 5 bases at V and 0 bases at J, with 14 bases between. The CDR3 contains 14 residues. Germline CDR1 is SQVTM and CDR2 is ANQGSEA. The CDR3 region has the DNA TGCAGCGTTAACCCCGGGACTTACTCCTACGAGCAGTACTTC. Translation: CSVNPGTYSYEQYF.